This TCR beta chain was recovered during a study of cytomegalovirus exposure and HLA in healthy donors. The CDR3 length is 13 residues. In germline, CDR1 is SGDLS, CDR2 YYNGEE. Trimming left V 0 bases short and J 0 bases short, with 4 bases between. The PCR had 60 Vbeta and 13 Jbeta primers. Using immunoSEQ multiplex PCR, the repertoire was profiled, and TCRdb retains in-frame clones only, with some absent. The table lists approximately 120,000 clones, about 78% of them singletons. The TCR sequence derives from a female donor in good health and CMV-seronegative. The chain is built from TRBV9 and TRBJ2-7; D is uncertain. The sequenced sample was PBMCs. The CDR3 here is CASSVGLSYEQYF. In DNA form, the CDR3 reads TGTGCCAGCAGCGTAGGACTCTCCTACGAGCAGTACTTC.